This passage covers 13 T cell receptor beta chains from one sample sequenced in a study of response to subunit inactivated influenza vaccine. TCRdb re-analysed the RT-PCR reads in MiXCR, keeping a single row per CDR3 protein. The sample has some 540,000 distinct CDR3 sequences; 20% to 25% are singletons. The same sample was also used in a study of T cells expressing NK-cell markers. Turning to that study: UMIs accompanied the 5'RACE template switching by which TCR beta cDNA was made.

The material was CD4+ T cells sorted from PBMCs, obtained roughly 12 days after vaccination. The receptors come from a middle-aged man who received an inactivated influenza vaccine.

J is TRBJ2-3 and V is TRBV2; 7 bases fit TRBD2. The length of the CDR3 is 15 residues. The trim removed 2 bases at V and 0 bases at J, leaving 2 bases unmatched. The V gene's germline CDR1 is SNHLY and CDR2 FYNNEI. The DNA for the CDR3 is TGTGCCAGCAGTGAAATTAGCGGGAGCACAGATACGCAGTATTTT. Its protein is CASSEISGSTDTQYF.

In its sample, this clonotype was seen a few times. CDR3 sequence (DNA): TGTGCCAGCAGCTGGGGACAGGGTCCATCCTACGAGCAGTACTTC. Amino acid sequence: CASSWGQGPSYEQYF. The gene calls are TRBV5-5 and TRBJ2-7, with 9 bases identical to TRBD1. The CDR3 is made up of 15 amino acids. Germline lookup yields CDR1 SGHKS and CDR2 YYEKEE (reference sequence). J gave up 1 base and V 3 bases, and 5 bases lay outside the gene matches.

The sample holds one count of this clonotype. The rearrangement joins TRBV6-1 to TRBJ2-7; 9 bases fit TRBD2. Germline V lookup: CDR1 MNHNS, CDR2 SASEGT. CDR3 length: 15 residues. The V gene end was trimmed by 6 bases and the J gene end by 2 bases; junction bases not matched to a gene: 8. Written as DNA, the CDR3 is TGTGCCAGCAGACGGTTAGCGGGGGCCGCCTACGAGCAGTACTTC. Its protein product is CASRRLAGAAYEQYF.

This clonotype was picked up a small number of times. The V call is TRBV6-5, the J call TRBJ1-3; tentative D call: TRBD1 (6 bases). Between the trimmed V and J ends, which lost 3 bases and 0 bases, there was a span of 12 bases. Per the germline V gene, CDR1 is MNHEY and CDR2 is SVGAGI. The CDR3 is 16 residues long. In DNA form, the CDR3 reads TGTGCCAGCAGTTATTCCGGGGGCCGCTCTGGAAACACCATATATTTT. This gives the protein CASSYSGGRSGNTIYF.

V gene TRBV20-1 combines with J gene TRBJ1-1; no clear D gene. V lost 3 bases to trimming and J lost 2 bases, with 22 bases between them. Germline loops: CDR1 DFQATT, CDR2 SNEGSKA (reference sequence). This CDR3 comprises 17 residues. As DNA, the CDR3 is TGCAGTGCTAGGGCCTACGAGAAGGTGGCAATTAACACTGAAGCTTTCTTT. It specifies CSARAYEKVAINTEAFF.

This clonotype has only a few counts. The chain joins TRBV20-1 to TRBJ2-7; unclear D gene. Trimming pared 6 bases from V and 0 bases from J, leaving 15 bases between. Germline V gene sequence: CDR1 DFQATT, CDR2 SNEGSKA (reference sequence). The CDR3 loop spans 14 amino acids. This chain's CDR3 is CSAPRTTASYEQYF. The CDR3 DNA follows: TGCAGTGCCCCCAGGACCACCGCCTCCTACGAGCAGTACTTC.

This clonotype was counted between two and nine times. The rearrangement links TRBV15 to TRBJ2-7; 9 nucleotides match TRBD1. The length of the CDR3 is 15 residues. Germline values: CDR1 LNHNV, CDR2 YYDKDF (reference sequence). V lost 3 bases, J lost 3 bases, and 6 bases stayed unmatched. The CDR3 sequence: CATSRSMDRGYEQYF. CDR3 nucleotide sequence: TGTGCCACCAGCAGGTCGATGGACAGGGGCTACGAGCAGTACTTC.

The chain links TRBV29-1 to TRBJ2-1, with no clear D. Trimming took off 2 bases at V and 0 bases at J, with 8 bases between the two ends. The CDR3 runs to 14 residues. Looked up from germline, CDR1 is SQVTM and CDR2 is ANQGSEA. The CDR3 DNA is TGCAGCGTTGAACACAGAAGCTCCTACAATGAGCAGTTCTTC. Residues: CSVEHRSSYNEQFF.

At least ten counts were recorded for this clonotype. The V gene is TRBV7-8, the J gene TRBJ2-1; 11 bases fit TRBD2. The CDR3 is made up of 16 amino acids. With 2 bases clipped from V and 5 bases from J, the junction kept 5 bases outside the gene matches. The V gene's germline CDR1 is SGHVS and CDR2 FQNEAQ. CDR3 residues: CASSLSASGGHNEQFF. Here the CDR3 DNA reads TGTGCCAGCAGCTTAAGTGCTAGCGGGGGGCACAATGAGCAGTTCTTC.

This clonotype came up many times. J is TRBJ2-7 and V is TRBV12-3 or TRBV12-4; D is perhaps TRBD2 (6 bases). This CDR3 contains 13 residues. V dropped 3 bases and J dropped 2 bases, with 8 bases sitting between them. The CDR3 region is CASSFWEAYEQYF. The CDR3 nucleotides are TGTGCCAGCAGTTTCTGGGAGGCCTACGAGCAGTACTTC.

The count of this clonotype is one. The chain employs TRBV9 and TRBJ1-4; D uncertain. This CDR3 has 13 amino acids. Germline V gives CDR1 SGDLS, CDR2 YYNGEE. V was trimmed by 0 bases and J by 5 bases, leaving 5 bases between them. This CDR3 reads CASSVAPNEKLFF. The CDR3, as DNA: TGTGCCAGCAGCGTAGCCCCGAATGAAAAACTGTTTTTT.

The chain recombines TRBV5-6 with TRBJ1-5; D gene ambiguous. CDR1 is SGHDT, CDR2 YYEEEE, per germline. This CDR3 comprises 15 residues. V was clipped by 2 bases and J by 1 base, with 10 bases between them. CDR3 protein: CASSFGGLSNQPQHF. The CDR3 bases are TGTGCCAGCAGCTTCGGCGGATTAAGCAATCAGCCCCAGCATTTT.

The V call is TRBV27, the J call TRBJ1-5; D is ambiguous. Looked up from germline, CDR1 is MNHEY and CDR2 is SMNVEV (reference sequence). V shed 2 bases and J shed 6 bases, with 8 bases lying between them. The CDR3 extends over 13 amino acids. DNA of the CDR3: TGTGCCAGCAGTTTAATGGAGAGTCAGCCCCAGCATTTT. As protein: CASSLMESQPQHF.